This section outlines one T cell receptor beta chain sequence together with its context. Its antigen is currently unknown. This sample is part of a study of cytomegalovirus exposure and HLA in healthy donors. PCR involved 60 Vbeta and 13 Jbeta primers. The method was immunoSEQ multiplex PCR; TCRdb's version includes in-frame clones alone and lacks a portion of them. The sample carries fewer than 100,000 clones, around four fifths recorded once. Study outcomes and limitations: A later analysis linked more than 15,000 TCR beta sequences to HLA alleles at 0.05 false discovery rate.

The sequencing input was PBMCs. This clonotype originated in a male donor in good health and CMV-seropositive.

CDR3 loop: CASSLGGLRFTDTQYF. The DNA of the CDR3 is TGTGCCAGCAGCTTAGGGGGCCTCAGATTCACAGATACGCAGTATTTT. This chain joins TRBV7-2 and TRBJ2-3, with D perhaps TRBD1 (5 bases). Germline V lookup: CDR1 SGHTA, CDR2 FQGNSA. Trimming cost V 1 base and J 2 bases, with 13 bases left between them. CDR3 length equals 16 residues.